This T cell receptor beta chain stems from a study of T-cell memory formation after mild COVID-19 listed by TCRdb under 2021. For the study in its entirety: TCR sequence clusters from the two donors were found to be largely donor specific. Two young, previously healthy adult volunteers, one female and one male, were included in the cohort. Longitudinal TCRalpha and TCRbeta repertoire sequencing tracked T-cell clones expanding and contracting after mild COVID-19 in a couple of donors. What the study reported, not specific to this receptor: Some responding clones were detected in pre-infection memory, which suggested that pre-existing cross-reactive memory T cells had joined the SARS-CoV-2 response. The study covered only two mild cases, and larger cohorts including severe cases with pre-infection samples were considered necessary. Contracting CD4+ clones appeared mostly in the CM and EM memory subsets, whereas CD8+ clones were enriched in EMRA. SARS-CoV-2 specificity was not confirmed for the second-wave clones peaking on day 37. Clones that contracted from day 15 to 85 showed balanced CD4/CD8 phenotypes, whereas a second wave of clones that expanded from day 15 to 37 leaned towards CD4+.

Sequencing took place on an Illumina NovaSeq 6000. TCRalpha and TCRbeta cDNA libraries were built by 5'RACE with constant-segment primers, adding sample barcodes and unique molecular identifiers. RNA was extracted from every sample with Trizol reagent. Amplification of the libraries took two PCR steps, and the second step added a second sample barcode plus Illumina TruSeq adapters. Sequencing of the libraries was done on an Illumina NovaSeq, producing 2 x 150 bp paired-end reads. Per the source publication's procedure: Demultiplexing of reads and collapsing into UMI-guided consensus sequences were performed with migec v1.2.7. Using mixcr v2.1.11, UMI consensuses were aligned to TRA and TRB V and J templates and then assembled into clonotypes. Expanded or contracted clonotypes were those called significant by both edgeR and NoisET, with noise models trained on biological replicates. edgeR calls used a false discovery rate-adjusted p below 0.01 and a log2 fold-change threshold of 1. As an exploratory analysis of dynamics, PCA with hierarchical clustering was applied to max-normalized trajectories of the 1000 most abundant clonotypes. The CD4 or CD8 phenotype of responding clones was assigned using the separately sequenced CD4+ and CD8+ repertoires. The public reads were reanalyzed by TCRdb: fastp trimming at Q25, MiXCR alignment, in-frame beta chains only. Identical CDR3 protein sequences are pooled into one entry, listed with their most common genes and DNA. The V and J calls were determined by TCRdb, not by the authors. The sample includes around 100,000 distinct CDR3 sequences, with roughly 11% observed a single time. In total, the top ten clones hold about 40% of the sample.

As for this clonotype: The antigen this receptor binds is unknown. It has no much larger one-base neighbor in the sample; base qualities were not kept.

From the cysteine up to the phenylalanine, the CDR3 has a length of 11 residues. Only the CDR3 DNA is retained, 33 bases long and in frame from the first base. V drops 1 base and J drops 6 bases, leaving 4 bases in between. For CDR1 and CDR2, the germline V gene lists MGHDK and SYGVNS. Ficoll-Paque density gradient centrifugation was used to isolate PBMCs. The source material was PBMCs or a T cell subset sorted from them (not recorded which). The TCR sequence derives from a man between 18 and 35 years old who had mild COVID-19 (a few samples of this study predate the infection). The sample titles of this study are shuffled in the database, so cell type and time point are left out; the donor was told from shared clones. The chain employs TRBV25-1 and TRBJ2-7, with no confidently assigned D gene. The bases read TGTGCCAGCAGTGAATTGGGCGAGCAGTACTTC. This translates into CASSELGEQYF.